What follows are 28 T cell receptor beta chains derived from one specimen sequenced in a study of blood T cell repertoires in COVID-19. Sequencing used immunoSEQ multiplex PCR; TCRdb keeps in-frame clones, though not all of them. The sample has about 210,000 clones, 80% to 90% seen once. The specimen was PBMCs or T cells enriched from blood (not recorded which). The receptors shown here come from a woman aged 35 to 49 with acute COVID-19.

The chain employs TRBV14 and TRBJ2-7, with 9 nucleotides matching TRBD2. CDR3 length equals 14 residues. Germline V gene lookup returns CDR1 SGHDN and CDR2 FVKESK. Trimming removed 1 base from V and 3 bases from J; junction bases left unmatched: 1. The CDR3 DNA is TGTGCCAGCAGCCAAGGCGGGAGGGTCTACGAGCAGTACTTC. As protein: CASSQGGRVYEQYF.

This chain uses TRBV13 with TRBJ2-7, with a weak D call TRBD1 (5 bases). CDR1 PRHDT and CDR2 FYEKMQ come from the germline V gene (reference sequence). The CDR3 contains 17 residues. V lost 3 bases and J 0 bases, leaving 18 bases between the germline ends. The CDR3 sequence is CASSFIPGARGSYEQYF. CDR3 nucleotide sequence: TGTGCCAGCAGCTTTATACCTGGGGCCAGAGGCTCCTACGAGCAGTACTTC.

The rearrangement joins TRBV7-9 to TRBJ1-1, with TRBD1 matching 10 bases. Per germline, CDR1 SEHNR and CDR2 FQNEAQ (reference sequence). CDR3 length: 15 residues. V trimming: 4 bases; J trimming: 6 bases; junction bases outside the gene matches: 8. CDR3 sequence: CASSYPGQGSAEAFF. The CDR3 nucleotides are TGTGCCAGCAGCTACCCGGGACAGGGGAGCGCTGAAGCTTTCTTT.

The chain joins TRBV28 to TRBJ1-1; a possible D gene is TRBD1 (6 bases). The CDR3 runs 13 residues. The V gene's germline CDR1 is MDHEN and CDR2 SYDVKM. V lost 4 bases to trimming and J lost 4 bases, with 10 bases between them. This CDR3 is CASSSTGRTEAFF. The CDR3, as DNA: TGTGCCAGCAGTTCCACAGGGCGCACTGAAGCTTTCTTT.

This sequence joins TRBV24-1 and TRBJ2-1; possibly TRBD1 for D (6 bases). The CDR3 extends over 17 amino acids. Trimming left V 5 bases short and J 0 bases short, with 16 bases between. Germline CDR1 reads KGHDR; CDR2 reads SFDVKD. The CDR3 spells CATSGGLGRSSYNEQFF. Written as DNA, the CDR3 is TGTGCCACCAGTGGGGGGCTCGGCCGGAGCTCCTACAATGAGCAGTTCTTC.

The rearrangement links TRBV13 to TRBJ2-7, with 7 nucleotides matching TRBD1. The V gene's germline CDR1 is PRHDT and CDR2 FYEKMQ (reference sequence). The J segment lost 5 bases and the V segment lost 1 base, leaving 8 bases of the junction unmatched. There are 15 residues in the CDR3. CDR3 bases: TGTGCCAGCAGCTTAGCCCACAAAGGGGGCAACGAGCAGTACTTC. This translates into CASSLAHKGGNEQYF.

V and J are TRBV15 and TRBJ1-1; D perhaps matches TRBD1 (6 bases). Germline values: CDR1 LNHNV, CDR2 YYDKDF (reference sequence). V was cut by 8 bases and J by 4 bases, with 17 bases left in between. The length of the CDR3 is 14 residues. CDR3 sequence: CATRMPGAATEAFF. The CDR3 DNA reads TGTGCCACCCGTATGCCAGGGGCGGCCACTGAAGCTTTCTTT.

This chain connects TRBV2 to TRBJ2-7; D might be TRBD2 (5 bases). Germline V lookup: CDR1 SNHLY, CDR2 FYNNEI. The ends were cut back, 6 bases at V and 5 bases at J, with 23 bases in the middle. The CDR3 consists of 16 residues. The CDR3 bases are TGTGCCAGCAGCCGTCAGACGGGGATAGGAAAGGACGAGCAGTACTTC. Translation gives CASSRQTGIGKDEQYF.

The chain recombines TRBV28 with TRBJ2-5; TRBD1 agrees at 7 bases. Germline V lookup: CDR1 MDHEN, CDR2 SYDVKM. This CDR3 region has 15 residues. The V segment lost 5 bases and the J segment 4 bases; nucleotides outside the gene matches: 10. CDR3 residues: CASSTPGTAAETQYF. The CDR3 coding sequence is TGTGCCAGCAGTACCCCCGGGACAGCGGCAGAGACCCAGTACTTC.

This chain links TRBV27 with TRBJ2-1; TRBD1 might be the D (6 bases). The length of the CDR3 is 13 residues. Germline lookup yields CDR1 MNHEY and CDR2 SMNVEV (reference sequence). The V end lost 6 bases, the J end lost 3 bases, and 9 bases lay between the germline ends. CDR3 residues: CASRDSGYNEQFF. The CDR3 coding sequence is TGTGCCAGCAGGGACAGCGGCTACAATGAGCAGTTCTTC.

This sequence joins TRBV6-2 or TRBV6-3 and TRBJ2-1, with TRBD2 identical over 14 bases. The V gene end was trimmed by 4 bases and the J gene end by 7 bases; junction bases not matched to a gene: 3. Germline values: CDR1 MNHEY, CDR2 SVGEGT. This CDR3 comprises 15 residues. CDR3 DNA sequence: TGTGCCAGCAGTTCTCGGACTAGCGGGAGGAATGAGCAGTTCTTC. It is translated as CASSSRTSGRNEQFF.

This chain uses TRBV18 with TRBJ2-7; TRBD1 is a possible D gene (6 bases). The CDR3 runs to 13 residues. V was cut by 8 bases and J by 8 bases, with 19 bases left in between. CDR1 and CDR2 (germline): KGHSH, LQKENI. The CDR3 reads CASTGTRNTQQYF. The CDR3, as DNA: TGTGCCAGCACGGGGACACGGAATACGCAGCAGTACTTC.

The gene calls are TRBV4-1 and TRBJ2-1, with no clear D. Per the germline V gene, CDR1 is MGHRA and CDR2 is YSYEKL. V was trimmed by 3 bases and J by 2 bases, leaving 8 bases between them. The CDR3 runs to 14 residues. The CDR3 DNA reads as TGCGCCAGCAGCCAGGGCACCCCCTACAATGAGCAGTTCTTC. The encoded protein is CASSQGTPYNEQFF.

The CDR3 loop is CASSQDTSGMYEQYF. The CDR3 coding sequence is TGTGCCAGCAGCCAAGATACTAGCGGGATGTACGAGCAGTACTTC. The V gene is TRBV3-1 (or the pseudogene TRBV3-2), the J gene TRBJ2-7, with TRBD2 matching over 10 bases. CDR1 and CDR2 (germline): LGHDT, YNNKEL (reference sequence). Germline trimming cut 0 bases from V and 4 bases from J; bases unmatched to any gene: 3. The CDR3 contains 15 residues.

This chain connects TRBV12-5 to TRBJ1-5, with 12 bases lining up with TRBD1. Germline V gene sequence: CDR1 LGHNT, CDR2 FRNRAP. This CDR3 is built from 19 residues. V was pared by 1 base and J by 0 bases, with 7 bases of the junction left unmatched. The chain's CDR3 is CASGLGDRGREVSNQPQHF. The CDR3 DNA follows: TGTGCTAGTGGTTTGGGGGACAGGGGGCGCGAGGTTAGCAATCAGCCCCAGCATTTT.

The CDR3 loop is CASSPGGAGFTGELFF. In nucleotides, the CDR3 is TGCGCCAGCAGCCCGGGCGGCGCGGGGTTCACCGGGGAGCTGTTTTTT. V and J are TRBV5-1 and TRBJ2-2; D possibly corresponds to TRBD2 (6 bases). The CDR3 covers 16 residues. Trimming took off 4 bases at V and 4 bases at J, with 17 bases between the two ends. Germline V gene lookup returns CDR1 SGHRS and CDR2 YFSETQ. The whole variable domain, remainder taken from reference TRBV5-1 and TRBJ2-2, is KAGVTQTPRYLIKTRGQQVTLSCSPISGHRSVSWYQQTPGQGLQFLFEYFSETQRNKGNFPGRFSGRQFSNSRSEMNVSTLELGDSALYLCASSPGGAGFTGELFFGEGSRLTVL.

CDR3 coding DNA: TGTGCCAGCAGGGGGCAGGCGGGGCTGGAGCAGTACTTC. Residues: CASRGQAGLEQYF. This chain connects TRBV28 to TRBJ2-7, with a tentative D call TRBD2 (6 bases). Trimming shortened V by 6 bases and J by 7 bases, and 16 bases separated the two germline ends. The CDR3 contains 13 residues. Germline CDR1 reads MDHEN; CDR2 reads SYDVKM.

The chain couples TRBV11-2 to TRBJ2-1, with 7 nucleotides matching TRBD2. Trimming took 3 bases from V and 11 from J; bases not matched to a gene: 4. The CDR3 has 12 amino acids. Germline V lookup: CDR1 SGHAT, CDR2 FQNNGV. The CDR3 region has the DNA TGTGCCAGCAGCTTCACAGCGGGACAGCAGTTCTTC. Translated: CASSFTAGQQFF.

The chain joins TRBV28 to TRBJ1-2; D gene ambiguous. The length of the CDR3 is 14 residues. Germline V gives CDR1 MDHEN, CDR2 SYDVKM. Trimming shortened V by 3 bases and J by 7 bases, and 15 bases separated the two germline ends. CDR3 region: CASSFIQKLPGYTF. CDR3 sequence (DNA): TGTGCCAGCAGTTTTATTCAAAAACTGCCTGGCTACACCTTC.

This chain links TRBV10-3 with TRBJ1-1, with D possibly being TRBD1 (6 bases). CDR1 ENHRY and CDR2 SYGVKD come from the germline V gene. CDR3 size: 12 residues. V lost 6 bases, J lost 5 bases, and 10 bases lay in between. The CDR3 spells CAIRATGTEAFF. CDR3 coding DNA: TGTGCCATCAGGGCAACAGGGACTGAAGCTTTCTTT.

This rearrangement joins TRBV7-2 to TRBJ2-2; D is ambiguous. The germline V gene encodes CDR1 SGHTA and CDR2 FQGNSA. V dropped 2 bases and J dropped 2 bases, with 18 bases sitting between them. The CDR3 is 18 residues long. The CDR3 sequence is CASSLLVIEAANTGELFF. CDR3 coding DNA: TGTGCCAGCAGCTTATTGGTCATCGAGGCGGCAAACACCGGGGAGCTGTTTTTT.

CDR3 sequence: CSAHRLTQFF. The CDR3 nucleotides are TGCAGTGCCCACCGACTAACCCAGTTCTTC. The gene calls are TRBV20-1 and TRBJ2-1, with D perhaps TRBD2 (5 bases). Germline CDR1 reads DFQATT; CDR2 reads SNEGSKA (reference sequence). V lost 6 bases to trimming and J lost 13 bases, with 13 bases between them. CDR3 length: 10 amino acids.

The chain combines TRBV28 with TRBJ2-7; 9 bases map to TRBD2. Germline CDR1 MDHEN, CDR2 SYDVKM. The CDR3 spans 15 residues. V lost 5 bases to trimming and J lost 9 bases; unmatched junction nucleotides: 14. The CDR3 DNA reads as TGTGCCAGCAGTCTCGACGGAGGGACTAGCAGATCGCAGTACTTC. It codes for CASSLDGGTSRSQYF.

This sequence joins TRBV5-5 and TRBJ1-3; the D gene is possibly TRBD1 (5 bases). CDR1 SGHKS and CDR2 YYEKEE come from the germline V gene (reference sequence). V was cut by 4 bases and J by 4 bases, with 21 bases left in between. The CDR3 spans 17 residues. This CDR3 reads CASSLLWGPIGGNTIYF. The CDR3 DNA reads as TGTGCCAGCAGCCTCCTCTGGGGCCCTATTGGGGGAAACACCATATATTTT.

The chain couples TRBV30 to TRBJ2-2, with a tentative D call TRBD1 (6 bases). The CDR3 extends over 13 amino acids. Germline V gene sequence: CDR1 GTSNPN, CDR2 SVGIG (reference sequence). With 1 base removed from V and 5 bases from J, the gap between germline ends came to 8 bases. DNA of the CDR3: TGTGCCTGGAGTGAACAGGGTACCGGGGAGCTGTTTTTT. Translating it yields CAWSEQGTGELFF.

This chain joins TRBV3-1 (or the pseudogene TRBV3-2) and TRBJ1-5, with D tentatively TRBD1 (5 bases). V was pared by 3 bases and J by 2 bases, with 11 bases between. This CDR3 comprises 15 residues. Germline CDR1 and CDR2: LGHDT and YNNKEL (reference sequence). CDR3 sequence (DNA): TGTGCCAGCAGCCAGGGACTTAAGGGCAATCAGCCCCAGCATTTT. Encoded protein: CASSQGLKGNQPQHF.

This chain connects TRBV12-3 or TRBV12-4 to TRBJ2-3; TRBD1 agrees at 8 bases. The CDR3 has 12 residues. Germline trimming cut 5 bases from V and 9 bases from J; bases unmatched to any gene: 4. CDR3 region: CASSLGQGTQYF. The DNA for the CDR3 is TGTGCCAGCAGTCTCGGACAGGGCACGCAGTATTTT.

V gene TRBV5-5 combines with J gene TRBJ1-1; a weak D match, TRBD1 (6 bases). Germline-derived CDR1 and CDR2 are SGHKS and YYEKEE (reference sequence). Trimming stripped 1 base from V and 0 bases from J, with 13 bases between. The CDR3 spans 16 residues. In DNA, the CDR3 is TGTGCCAGCAGCTTGCCTCCCAGGGGCTTGAACACTGAAGCTTTCTTT. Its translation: CASSLPPRGLNTEAFF. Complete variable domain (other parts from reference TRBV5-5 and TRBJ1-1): DAGVTQSPTHLIKTRGQQVTLRCSPISGHKSVSWYQQVLGQGPQFIFQYYEKEERGRGNFPDRFSARQFPNYSSELNVNALLLGDSALYLCASSLPPRGLNTEAFFGQGTRLTVV.